These T cell receptor beta chains were read from a single sample in a study of blood T cell repertoires in COVID-19. Sequenced by immunoSEQ multiplex PCR; TCRdb stores in-frame clones only, minus some. This sample has roughly 63,000 clones; approximately 91% occur once, and the top ten carry about 22%. What was sequenced was peripheral blood. These receptors came from a woman aged 45-65 years with active or convalescent COVID-19. The CDR3 runs from the conserved cysteine through the conserved F or W. D genes are given only for firm matches. Not every row has a clone size; where given, it reads once, few, many or a size class.

v_gene: TRBV5-1; abundance: NA; j_gene: TRBJ2-5; d_gene: TRBD2; CDR3nt: TGCGCCAGCAGTCCTAGCGGGAGGGCCCGAGAGACCCAGTACTTC; CDR3aa: CASSPSGRARETQYF
v_gene: TRBV19; abundance: once; j_gene: TRBJ1-2; d_gene: NA; CDR3nt: TGTGCCAGTAGTGGACAGTCTCTATGGCGCTACACCTTC; CDR3aa: CASSGQSLWRYTF
v_gene: TRBV28; abundance: NA; j_gene: TRBJ1-5; d_gene: TRBD1; CDR3nt: TGTGCCAGCAGCACCGGGGCAGGGGGTCAGCCCCAGCATTTT; CDR3aa: CASSTGAGGQPQHF
v_gene: TRBV5-5; abundance: NA; j_gene: TRBJ2-7; d_gene: NA; CDR3nt: TGTGCCAGCAGCTTGGACAGGGCTCAGGACGAGCAGTACTTC; CDR3aa: CASSLDRAQDEQYF
v_gene: TRBV9; abundance: NA; j_gene: TRBJ2-7; d_gene: TRBD2; CDR3nt: TGTGCCAGCAGCCTCGAGCAGGGTAGCGGGTACGAGCAGTACTTC; CDR3aa: CASSLEQGSGYEQYF
v_gene: TRBV9; abundance: NA; j_gene: TRBJ2-1; d_gene: TRBD2; CDR3nt: TGTGCCAGCAGCGTTAGTAGCGGGAGGGGCAGGTTCAGTGAGCAGTTCTTC; CDR3aa: CASSVSSGRGRFSEQFF
v_gene: TRBV29-1; abundance: NA; j_gene: TRBJ2-2; d_gene: NA; CDR3nt: TGCAGCGTTGAATCCGGGCAGGGCCCCAACACCGGGGAGCTGTTTTTT; CDR3aa: CSVESGQGPNTGELFF
v_gene: TRBV25-1; abundance: NA; j_gene: TRBJ1-6; d_gene: NA; CDR3nt: TGTGCCAGCAGTGACCCAACAGGGTGGAATTCACCCCTCCACTTT; CDR3aa: CASSDPTGWNSPLHF
v_gene: TRBV7-8; abundance: once; j_gene: TRBJ1-2; d_gene: TRBD1; CDR3nt: TGTGCCAGCAGCTTCGGGGACAGATCTGGCTACACCTTC; CDR3aa: CASSFGDRSGYTF
v_gene: TRBV3-1/TRBV3-2; abundance: once; j_gene: TRBJ2-3; d_gene: NA; CDR3nt: TGTGCCAGCAGCCGAGGAAGCACAGATACGCAGTATTTT; CDR3aa: CASSRGSTDTQYF
v_gene: TRBV5-6; abundance: NA; j_gene: TRBJ1-1; d_gene: NA; CDR3nt: TGTGCCAGCAGCTCGGTACCTGCCAGGGGTCCTGAAGCTTTCTTT; CDR3aa: CASSSVPARGPEAFF
v_gene: TRBV21-1; abundance: NA; j_gene: TRBJ2-7; d_gene: NA; CDR3nt: TGTGCCAGCAGCAAAGGAGCTAGCGGAGACCTGACTGGCTACGAGCAGTACTTC; CDR3aa: CASSKGASGDLTGYEQYF
v_gene: TRBV24-1; abundance: NA; j_gene: TRBJ2-3; d_gene: TRBD2; CDR3nt: TGTGCCACCAGTGATTCAACTAGCGGGGTAAGCACAGATACGCAGTATTTT; CDR3aa: CATSDSTSGVSTDTQYF
v_gene: TRBV5-1; abundance: few; j_gene: TRBJ2-5; d_gene: NA; CDR3nt: TGCGCCAGCAGCTTGGCCGTCTCAGGGGAGACCCAGTACTTC; CDR3aa: CASSLAVSGETQYF
v_gene: TRBV6-5; abundance: NA; j_gene: TRBJ2-5; d_gene: TRBD2; CDR3nt: TGTGCCAGCAGAAGGACTAGCGGGGGCCAAGAGACCCAGTACTTC; CDR3aa: CASRRTSGGQETQYF
v_gene: TRBV9; abundance: NA; j_gene: TRBJ2-3; d_gene: TRBD2; CDR3nt: TGTGCCAGCAGCGGGGGAATAGCGGGAGTAGCCACAGATACGCAGTATTTT; CDR3aa: CASSGGIAGVATDTQYF
v_gene: TRBV24-1; abundance: NA; j_gene: TRBJ2-1; d_gene: NA; CDR3nt: TGTGCCACCAGTGATTTGCATGTTGGCCAGGACAATGAGCAGTTCTTC; CDR3aa: CATSDLHVGQDNEQFF
v_gene: TRBV5-1; abundance: NA; j_gene: TRBJ1-2; d_gene: NA; CDR3nt: TGCGCCAGCAGCTACGGGACACCTTCTAACTATGGCTACACCTTC; CDR3aa: CASSYGTPSNYGYTF
v_gene: TRBV5-1; abundance: NA; j_gene: TRBJ2-2; d_gene: NA; CDR3nt: TGCGCCAGCAGCTTGGTGTCCCCCCACAAGAACACCGGGGAGCTGTTTTTT; CDR3aa: CASSLVSPHKNTGELFF
v_gene: TRBV27; abundance: NA; j_gene: TRBJ2-7; d_gene: TRBD1; CDR3nt: TGTGCCAGCGGTCTATCCGGGACAGGGACCAGTGAGCAGTACTTC; CDR3aa: CASGLSGTGTSEQYF
v_gene: TRBV19; abundance: once; j_gene: TRBJ2-7; d_gene: NA; CDR3nt: TGTGCCAGTAGTTCGCCCCCTGGGGGGAGCCGCGCGGACGAGCAGTACTTC; CDR3aa: CASSSPPGGSRADEQYF
v_gene: TRBV20-1; abundance: NA; j_gene: TRBJ1-2; d_gene: NA; CDR3nt: TGCAGTGCTAGCCCCGGGGTTGGCTACACCTTC; CDR3aa: CSASPGVGYTF
v_gene: TRBV12-3/TRBV12-4; abundance: few; j_gene: TRBJ2-7; d_gene: TRBD2; CDR3nt: TGTGCCAGCAGTTCGGGACTAGCTCGCGAGCAGTACTTC; CDR3aa: CASSSGLAREQYF
v_gene: TRBV12-1; abundance: NA; j_gene: TRBJ2-1; d_gene: NA; CDR3nt: TGTGCCAGCAGCTCCGTCCGGTACAATGAGCAGTTCTTC; CDR3aa: CASSSVRYNEQFF
v_gene: TRBV18; abundance: NA; j_gene: TRBJ1-1; d_gene: NA; CDR3nt: TGTGCCAGCTCACCCTGGGAGATGAACACTGAAGCTTTCTTT; CDR3aa: CASSPWEMNTEAFF
v_gene: TRBV9; abundance: NA; j_gene: TRBJ1-4; d_gene: TRBD1; CDR3nt: TGTGCCAGCAGCGCCCGACCGGGACAGGGTCGAGAAAAACTGTTTTTT; CDR3aa: CASSARPGQGREKLFF
v_gene: TRBV4-1; abundance: NA; j_gene: TRBJ2-7; d_gene: NA; CDR3nt: TGCGCCAGCAGCCAAGAGGAGTTAGGGGTTAGCGAGCAGTACTTC; CDR3aa: CASSQEELGVSEQYF
v_gene: TRBV19; abundance: NA; j_gene: TRBJ2-7; d_gene: NA; CDR3nt: TGTGCCAGTAGTAGCGGTTACGGTAGCTCCTACGAGCAGTACTTC; CDR3aa: CASSSGYGSSYEQYF
v_gene: TRBV18; abundance: NA; j_gene: TRBJ2-3; d_gene: NA; CDR3nt: TGTGCCAGCTCACCAGATACCGGGGGTGGGGATACGCAGTATTTT; CDR3aa: CASSPDTGGGDTQYF
v_gene: TRBV10-2; abundance: once; j_gene: TRBJ2-1; d_gene: TRBD2; CDR3nt: TGCGCCAGCAGTGACCTAGCGGGAACCGTCTACAATGAGCAGTTCTTC; CDR3aa: CASSDLAGTVYNEQFF
v_gene: TRBV2; abundance: NA; j_gene: TRBJ2-2; d_gene: TRBD2; CDR3nt: TGTGCCAGCCGTGAAGTCGGACTAGCGGAAGCTGCGACCGGGGAGCTGTTTTTT; CDR3aa: CASREVGLAEAATGELFF
v_gene: TRBV7-2; abundance: NA; j_gene: TRBJ2-7; d_gene: TRBD2; CDR3nt: TGTGCCAGCAGCCCTACTAGCGCTCACTACGAGCAGTACTTC; CDR3aa: CASSPTSAHYEQYF
v_gene: TRBV9; abundance: once; j_gene: TRBJ1-2; d_gene: TRBD1; CDR3nt: TGTGCCAGCAGCGGGGGGACAGGGCCCGGCTACACCTTC; CDR3aa: CASSGGTGPGYTF
v_gene: TRBV3-1/TRBV3-2; abundance: NA; j_gene: TRBJ2-5; d_gene: NA; CDR3nt: TGTGCCAGCAGCTCTTATGACAGCCGTCCACGCGAGACCCAGTACTTC; CDR3aa: CASSSYDSRPRETQYF
v_gene: TRBV5-1; abundance: NA; j_gene: TRBJ2-1; d_gene: TRBD1; CDR3nt: TGCGCCAGCAGCTTCGTCGGACAGGGCGGCTACAATGAGCAGTTCTTC; CDR3aa: CASSFVGQGGYNEQFF
v_gene: TRBV7-6; abundance: NA; j_gene: TRBJ2-6; d_gene: TRBD1; CDR3nt: TGTGCCAGCAGCTCCCCGGGACAGGGGAGGTCTGGGGCCAACGTCCTGACTTTC; CDR3aa: CASSSPGQGRSGANVLTF
v_gene: TRBV9; abundance: NA; j_gene: TRBJ2-3; d_gene: TRBD2; CDR3nt: TGTGCCAGCAGCGTAGGACTAGCGGGTTCTAGCACAGATACGCAGTATTTT; CDR3aa: CASSVGLAGSSTDTQYF
v_gene: TRBV5-1; abundance: few; j_gene: TRBJ2-3; d_gene: TRBD1; CDR3nt: TGCGCCAGCAGCTTAGGGACAGGGAACACAGATACGCAGTATTTT; CDR3aa: CASSLGTGNTDTQYF
v_gene: TRBV30; abundance: NA; j_gene: TRBJ1-4; d_gene: NA; CDR3nt: TGTGCCTGGAGCCGGGGGGGAGCGAATGAAAAACTGTTTTTT; CDR3aa: CAWSRGGANEKLFF
v_gene: TRBV27; abundance: NA; j_gene: TRBJ2-1; d_gene: TRBD2; CDR3nt: TGTGCCAGCAGTTTGGCGGGGACTAGCGGGAGTGTCAAGCAGTTCTTC; CDR3aa: CASSLAGTSGSVKQFF
v_gene: TRBV5-1; abundance: NA; j_gene: TRBJ2-7; d_gene: TRBD2; CDR3nt: TGCGCCAGCAGCTTCGGCAGCGGGACCACCTACGAGCAGTACTTC; CDR3aa: CASSFGSGTTYEQYF
v_gene: TRBV3-1/TRBV3-2; abundance: NA; j_gene: TRBJ2-1; d_gene: TRBD2; CDR3nt: TGTGCCAGCAGCCCCCGGACTAGCGGTTACAATGAGCAGTTCTTC; CDR3aa: CASSPRTSGYNEQFF
v_gene: TRBV15; abundance: NA; j_gene: TRBJ1-1; d_gene: NA; CDR3nt: TGTGCCACCAGCAGAGATCATGTGATCCGGGGGATCGAGTCTTTCTTT; CDR3aa: CATSRDHVIRGIESFF
v_gene: TRBV5-4; abundance: NA; j_gene: TRBJ2-3; d_gene: NA; CDR3nt: TGTGCCAGCAGCTTGTATTCGGGTAGCAGCACAGATACGCAGTATTTT; CDR3aa: CASSLYSGSSTDTQYF
v_gene: TRBV19; abundance: once; j_gene: TRBJ1-4; d_gene: TRBD1; CDR3nt: TGTGCCAGTAGTCGACAGGGGGCATCTGAAAAACTGTTTTTT; CDR3aa: CASSRQGASEKLFF
v_gene: TRBV9; abundance: NA; j_gene: TRBJ2-1; d_gene: NA; CDR3nt: TGTGCCAGCACCTATAGCTGGAGGGACAATGAGCAGTTCTTC; CDR3aa: CASTYSWRDNEQFF
v_gene: TRBV19; abundance: NA; j_gene: TRBJ2-7; d_gene: TRBD2; CDR3nt: TGTGCCAGTAGTATTCTAGCGGGAGCGGGTGCCTACGAGCAGTACTTC; CDR3aa: CASSILAGAGAYEQYF
v_gene: TRBV30; abundance: NA; j_gene: TRBJ2-7; d_gene: TRBD1; CDR3nt: TGTGCCCGGTCGACAGGGCGGTACGAGCAGTACTTC; CDR3aa: CARSTGRYEQYF
v_gene: TRBV9; abundance: NA; j_gene: TRBJ1-3; d_gene: TRBD1; CDR3nt: TGTGCCAGCAGCGTAGACGGCGGACAGGGGGGGCCTGGAAACACCATATATTTT; CDR3aa: CASSVDGGQGGPGNTIYF
v_gene: TRBV6-2/TRBV6-3; abundance: NA; j_gene: TRBJ1-5; d_gene: NA; CDR3nt: TGTGCCAGCAGTCCCCCAACGCAGGGTAGCAATCAGCCCCAGCATTTT; CDR3aa: CASSPPTQGSNQPQHF
v_gene: TRBV9; abundance: NA; j_gene: TRBJ2-7; d_gene: TRBD1; CDR3nt: TGTGCCAGCAGCGTTGGTGGGACAGGGCTCGGATACGAGCAGTACTTC; CDR3aa: CASSVGGTGLGYEQYF
v_gene: TRBV4-2; abundance: NA; j_gene: TRBJ2-3; d_gene: TRBD2; CDR3nt: TGTGCCAGCAGCCGATCAGCGGGAATCAGCACAGATACGCAGTATTTT; CDR3aa: CASSRSAGISTDTQYF
v_gene: TRBV11-3; abundance: NA; j_gene: TRBJ2-2; d_gene: TRBD2; CDR3nt: TGTGCCAGCAGCCATAGCGGGAGAGGTAGCACCGGGGAGCTGTTTTTT; CDR3aa: CASSHSGRGSTGELFF
v_gene: TRBV20-1; abundance: NA; j_gene: TRBJ2-7; d_gene: NA; CDR3nt: TGCAGTGCTAGTGTTGGCAGGTACGGCAACGAGCAGTACTTC; CDR3aa: CSASVGRYGNEQYF
v_gene: TRBV14; abundance: NA; j_gene: TRBJ2-5; d_gene: NA; CDR3nt: TGTGCCAGCAGCCAAGAGGGGGAGGTCTGGGAGACCCAGTACTTC; CDR3aa: CASSQEGEVWETQYF
v_gene: TRBV27; abundance: NA; j_gene: TRBJ2-1; d_gene: TRBD2; CDR3nt: TGTGCCAGCAGTTCCTGGACTAGCGGGAGATCCTACAATGAGCAGTTCTTC; CDR3aa: CASSSWTSGRSYNEQFF
v_gene: TRBV9; abundance: NA; j_gene: TRBJ2-2; d_gene: NA; CDR3nt: TGTGCCAGCAGCGTAGGACAGAACACCGGGGAGCTGTTTTTT; CDR3aa: CASSVGQNTGELFF